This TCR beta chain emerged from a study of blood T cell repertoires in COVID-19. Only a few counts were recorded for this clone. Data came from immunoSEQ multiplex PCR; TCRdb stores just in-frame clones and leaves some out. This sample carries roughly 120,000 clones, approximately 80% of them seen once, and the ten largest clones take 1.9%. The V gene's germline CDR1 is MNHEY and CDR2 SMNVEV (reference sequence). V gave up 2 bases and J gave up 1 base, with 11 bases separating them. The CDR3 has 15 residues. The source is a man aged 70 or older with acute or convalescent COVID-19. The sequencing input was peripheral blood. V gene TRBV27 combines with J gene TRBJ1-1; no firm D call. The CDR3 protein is CASSLKASGNTEAFF. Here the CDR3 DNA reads TGTGCCAGCAGTTTAAAAGCCAGCGGGAACACTGAAGCTTTCTTT.